This is a list of T cell receptor beta chains from one sample in a study of blood T cells in healthy people across ages. From the 5' RACE reads, TCRdb called clonotypes with MiXCR, one entry per CDR3 protein. The repertoire includes 650,000 to 950,000 distinct CDR3 sequences, 44% of them detected once, and about a fifth sits in the top ten. The sequenced sample consisted of blood. The receptors here all came from a man aged 55 to 70 in good health. Both conserved end residues are part of each CDR3. A D gene is named only where the DNA matches it firmly. Clone size appears in some rows only: once, few, many, or a class for an expanded clone.

abundance | j_gene | d_gene | v_gene | CDR3aa
. | TRBJ2-7 | TRBD1 | TRBV5-1 | CASSQGTGVEQYF
few | TRBJ2-4 | . | TRBV20-1 | CSASPSPLVQYF
. | TRBJ2-1 | . | TRBV29-1 | CSVFNFPGSYNEQFF
. | TRBJ1-2 | . | TRBV12-3/TRBV12-4 | CASSLMGPYGYTF
. | TRBJ2-5 | . | TRBV9 | CASSVGQGAGGTGQYF
few | TRBJ1-1 | . | TRBV12-3/TRBV12-4 | CASSLLPGLKNTEAFF
. | TRBJ1-5 | TRBD1 | TRBV12-3/TRBV12-4 | CASSMGQGLYSNQPQHF
. | TRBJ2-7 | TRBD1 | TRBV5-1 | CASSPWTGSTYEQYF
. | TRBJ2-7 | . | TRBV7-2 | CASSLAKSSYEQYF
. | TRBJ2-1 | . | TRBV7-3 | CASSGRGDEQFF
few | TRBJ2-7 | . | TRBV5-1 | CASSFGGGELYEQYF
. | TRBJ2-3 | TRBD1 | TRBV5-1 | CASSLGQGANTDTQYF
. | TRBJ1-6 | TRBD1 | TRBV4-1 | CASSQGGRGLSPLHF
few | TRBJ2-3 | TRBD2 | TRBV20-1 | CSAMRGGRTDTQYF
few | TRBJ1-5 | TRBD1 | TRBV20-1 | CSARRQGHQPQHF
once | TRBJ2-1 | TRBD2 | TRBV20-1 | CSARRGLAGGEQFF
. | TRBJ2-1 | TRBD2 | TRBV7-2 | CASTWGTSFNEQFF
. | TRBJ2-1 | . | TRBV6-1 | CASSEAIGGRDEQFF
few | TRBJ1-4 | . | TRBV3-1 | CASSQEIGASGKLFF
. | TRBJ1-6 | . | TRBV27 | CASTTAPGRSNSPLHF
. | TRBJ2-7 | TRBD1 | TRBV5-1 | CASSSGTEIPYEQYF
. | TRBJ1-2 | TRBD1 | TRBV6-6 | CASSYRSGTGDYGYTF
. | TRBJ2-7 | . | TRBV14 | CASSQPGAGRGSYEQYF
. | TRBJ2-3 | . | TRBV29-1 | CSARAGAGFTQYF
. | TRBJ2-3 | . | TRBV24-1 | CATSDWSDTQYF
few | TRBJ2-5 | TRBD2 | TRBV20-1 | CSARELTGGLETQYF
few | TRBJ2-5 | TRBD2 | TRBV12-5 | CASGPGLAEETQYF
few | TRBJ2-7 | TRBD1 | TRBV5-1 | CASGHRTGGVYEQYF
. | TRBJ2-5 | TRBD2 | TRBV3-1 | CATANLLAGEQYF
. | TRBJ1-1 | . | TRBV29-1 | CSVWGGAEAFF
. | TRBJ1-4 | . | TRBV7-3 | CASSEGINEKLFF
. | TRBJ2-7 | TRBD2 | TRBV20-1 | CSAQSGREYEQYF
. | TRBJ2-1 | TRBD2 | TRBV2 | CASVLAGIYNEQFF
many | TRBJ2-1 | TRBD2 | TRBV10-3 | CAISGTSGVSSSYNEQFF
. | TRBJ2-1 | TRBD2 | TRBV20-1 | CSAHSGGFDNEQFF
. | TRBJ1-2 | . | TRBV27 | CASSPDWGRNYGYTF
few | TRBJ2-4 | TRBD1 | TRBV6-6 | CASRLGQGIQYF
few | TRBJ2-1 | . | TRBV10-3 | CATRSSLGEQFF
. | TRBJ1-2 | . | TRBV6-5 | CASSLSRVNYGYTF
. | TRBJ1-2 | TRBD1 | TRBV20-1 | CSARVQQGARDGYTF
few | TRBJ2-1 | . | TRBV6-6 | CASSPGTREQFF
. | TRBJ2-3 | TRBD2 | TRBV20-1 | CSARDPSGRADTQYF
. | TRBJ2-3 | TRBD2 | TRBV5-1 | CASSPRLAGGPSTDTQYF
few | TRBJ2-1 | . | TRBV20-1 | CSASELDTPYNEQFF
few | TRBJ1-1 | . | TRBV10-3 | CAIRPGSDTEAFF
. | TRBJ1-2 | TRBD1 | TRBV20-1 | CSATTGGAYGYTF
few | TRBJ2-7 | . | TRBV6-2/TRBV6-3 | CASSYLGYDEQYF
. | TRBJ1-1 | . | TRBV7-9 | CASVVTSLQGLSTEAFF
. | TRBJ2-7 | . | TRBV7-8 | CASSLARGLAYEQYF
. | . | TRBD2 | TRBV5-6 | CASSLGAGLGTYEQYF
. | TRBJ2-1 | . | TRBV7-9 | CASSAGTSYNEQFF
few | TRBJ2-3 | . | TRBV9 | CASSVEGQRTADTQYF
few | TRBJ2-7 | TRBD1 | TRBV20-1 | CSAIIHRATGADYEQYF
few | TRBJ2-3 | . | TRBV28 | CASRASAATDTQYF